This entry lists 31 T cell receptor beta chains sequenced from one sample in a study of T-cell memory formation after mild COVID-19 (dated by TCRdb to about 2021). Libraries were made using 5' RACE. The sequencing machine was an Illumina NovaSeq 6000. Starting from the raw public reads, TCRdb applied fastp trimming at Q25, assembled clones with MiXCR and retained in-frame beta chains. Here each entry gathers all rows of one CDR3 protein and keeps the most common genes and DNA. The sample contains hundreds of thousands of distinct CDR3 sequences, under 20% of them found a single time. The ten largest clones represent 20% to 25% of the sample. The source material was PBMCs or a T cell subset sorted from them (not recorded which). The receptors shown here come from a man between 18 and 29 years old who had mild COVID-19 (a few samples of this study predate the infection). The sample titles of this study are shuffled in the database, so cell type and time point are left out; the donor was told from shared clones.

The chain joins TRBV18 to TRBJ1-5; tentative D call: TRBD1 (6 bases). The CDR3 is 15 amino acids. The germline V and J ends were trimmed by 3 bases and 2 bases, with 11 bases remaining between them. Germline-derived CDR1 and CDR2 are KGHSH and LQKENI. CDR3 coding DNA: TGTGCCAGCTCACCCAACAGGGTTGGCAATCAGCCCCAGCATTTT. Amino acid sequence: CASSPNRVGNQPQHF.

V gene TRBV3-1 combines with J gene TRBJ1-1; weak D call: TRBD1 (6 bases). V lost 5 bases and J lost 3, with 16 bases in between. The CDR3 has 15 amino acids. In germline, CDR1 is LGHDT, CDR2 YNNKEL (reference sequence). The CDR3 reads CASSTGRAPDTEAFF. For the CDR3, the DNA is TGTGCCAGCAGCACAGGGAGGGCCCCGGACACTGAAGCTTTCTTT. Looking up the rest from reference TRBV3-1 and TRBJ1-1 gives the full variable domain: DTAVSQTPKYLVTQMGNDKSIKCEQNLGHDTMYWYKQDSKKFLKIMFSYNNKELIINETVPNRFSPKSPDKAHLNLHINSLELGDSAVYFCASSTGRAPDTEAFFGQGTRLTVV.

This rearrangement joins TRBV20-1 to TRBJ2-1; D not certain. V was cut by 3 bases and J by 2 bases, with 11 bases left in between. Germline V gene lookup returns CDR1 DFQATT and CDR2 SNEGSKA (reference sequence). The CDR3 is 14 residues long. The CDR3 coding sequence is TGCAGTGCTAGCCCGGCTAGGGCCTACAATGAGCAGTTCTTC. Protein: CSASPARAYNEQFF.

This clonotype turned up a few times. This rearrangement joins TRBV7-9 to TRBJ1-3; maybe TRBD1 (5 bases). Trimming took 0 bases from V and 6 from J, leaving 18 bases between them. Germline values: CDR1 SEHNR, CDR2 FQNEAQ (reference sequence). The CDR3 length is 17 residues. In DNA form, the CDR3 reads TGTGCCAGCAGCTTAGCGGGGGGTCCCGTTCTTGCAAACACCATATATTTT. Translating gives CASSLAGGPVLANTIYF.

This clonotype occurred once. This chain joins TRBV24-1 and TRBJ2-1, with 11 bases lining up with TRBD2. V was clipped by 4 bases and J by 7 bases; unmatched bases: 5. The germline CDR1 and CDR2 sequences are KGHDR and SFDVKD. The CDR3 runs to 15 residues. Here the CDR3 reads CATSDPLAGVNEQFF. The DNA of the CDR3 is TGTGCCACCAGTGACCCACTAGCGGGGGTAAATGAGCAGTTCTTC.

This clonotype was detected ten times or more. For the CDR3, the DNA is TGCGCCAGCAGCTTGGGGGGGGAAGAGACCCAGTACTTC. This encodes CASSLGGEETQYF. V and J are TRBV5-1 and TRBJ2-5, with TRBD2 as a possible D gene (6 bases). This CDR3 region has 13 residues. V was clipped by 0 bases and J by 3 bases, with 6 bases between them. Germline CDR1 reads SGHRS; CDR2 reads YFSETQ.

The CDR3 DNA is TGCAGTGCTAGACAGGACTACGAGCAGTACTTC. It codes for CSARQDYEQYF. The chain joins TRBV20-1 to TRBJ2-7; D is unresolved. Deletions cut 2 bases from V and 3 bases from J, with 5 bases between. Germline CDR1 DFQATT, CDR2 SNEGSKA (reference sequence). This CDR3 has 11 amino acids.

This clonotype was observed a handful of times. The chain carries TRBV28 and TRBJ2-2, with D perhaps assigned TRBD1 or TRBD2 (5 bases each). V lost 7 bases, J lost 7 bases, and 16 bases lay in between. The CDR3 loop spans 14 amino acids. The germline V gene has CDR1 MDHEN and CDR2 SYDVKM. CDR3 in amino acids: CASIPRWGIGELFF. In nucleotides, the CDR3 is TGTGCCAGCATACCGAGGTGGGGGATCGGGGAGCTGTTTTTT.

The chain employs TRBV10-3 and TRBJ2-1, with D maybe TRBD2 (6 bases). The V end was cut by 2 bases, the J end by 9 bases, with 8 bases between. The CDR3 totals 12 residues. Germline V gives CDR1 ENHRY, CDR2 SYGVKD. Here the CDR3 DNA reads TGTGCCATCAGTGAGCCGGGGGTTGAGCAGTTCTTC. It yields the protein CAISEPGVEQFF.

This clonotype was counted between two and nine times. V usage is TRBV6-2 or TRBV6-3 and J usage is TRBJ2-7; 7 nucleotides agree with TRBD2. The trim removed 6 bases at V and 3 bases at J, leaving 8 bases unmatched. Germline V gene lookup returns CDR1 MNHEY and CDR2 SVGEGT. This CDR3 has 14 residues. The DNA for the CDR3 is TGTGCCAGCAGCCACTCAGCGGGGTTCTACGAGCAGTACTTC. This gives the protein CASSHSAGFYEQYF.

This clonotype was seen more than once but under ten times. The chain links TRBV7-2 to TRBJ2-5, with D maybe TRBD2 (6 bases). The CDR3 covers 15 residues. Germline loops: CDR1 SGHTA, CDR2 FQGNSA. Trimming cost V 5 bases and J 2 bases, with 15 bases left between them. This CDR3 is CASSILRDFQETQYF. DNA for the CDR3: TGTGCCAGCAGCATTCTCCGGGACTTTCAAGAGACCCAGTACTTC.

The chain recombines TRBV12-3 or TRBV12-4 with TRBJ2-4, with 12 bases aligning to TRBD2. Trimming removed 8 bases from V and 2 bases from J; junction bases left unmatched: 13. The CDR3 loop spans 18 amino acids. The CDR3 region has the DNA TGTGCCAGCGGACCGACTAGCGGGGGAGTCGGGACCAAAAACATTCAGTACTTC. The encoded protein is CASGPTSGGVGTKNIQYF.

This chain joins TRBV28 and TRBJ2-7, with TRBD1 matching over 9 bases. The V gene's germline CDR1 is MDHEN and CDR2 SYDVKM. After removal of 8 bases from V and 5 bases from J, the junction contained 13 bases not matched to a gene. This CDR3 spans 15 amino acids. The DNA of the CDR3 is TGTGCCAGCGCCCCCGGGACAGGGAGCCTCCACGAGCAGTACGTC. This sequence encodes CASAPGTGSLHEQYV.

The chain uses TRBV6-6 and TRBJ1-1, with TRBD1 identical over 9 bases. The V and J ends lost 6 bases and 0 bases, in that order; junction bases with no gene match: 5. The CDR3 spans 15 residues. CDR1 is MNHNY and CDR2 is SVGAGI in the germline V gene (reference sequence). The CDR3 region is CASRRQGVMNTEAFF. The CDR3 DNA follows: TGTGCCAGCAGGCGACAGGGGGTGATGAACACTGAAGCTTTCTTT.

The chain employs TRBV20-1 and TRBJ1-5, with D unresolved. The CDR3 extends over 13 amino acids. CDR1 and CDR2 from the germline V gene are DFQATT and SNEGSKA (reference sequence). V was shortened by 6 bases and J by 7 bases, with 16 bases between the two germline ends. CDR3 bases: TGCAGTGCAACTCAAGGAGGGAAACAGCCCCAGCATTTT. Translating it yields CSATQGGKQPQHF.

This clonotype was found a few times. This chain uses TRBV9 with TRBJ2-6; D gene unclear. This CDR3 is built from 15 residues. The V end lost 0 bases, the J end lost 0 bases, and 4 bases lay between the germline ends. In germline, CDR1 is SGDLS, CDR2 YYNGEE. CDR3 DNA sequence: TGTGCCAGCAGCGTAGTTTTCTCTGGGGCCAACGTCCTGACTTTC. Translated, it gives CASSVVFSGANVLTF.

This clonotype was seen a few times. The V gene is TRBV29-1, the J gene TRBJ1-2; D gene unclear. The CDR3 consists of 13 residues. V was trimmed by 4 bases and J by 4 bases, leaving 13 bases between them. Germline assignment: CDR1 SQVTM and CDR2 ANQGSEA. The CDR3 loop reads CSVVDPVGYGYTF. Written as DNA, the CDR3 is TGCAGCGTTGTGGACCCGGTGGGCTATGGCTACACCTTC.

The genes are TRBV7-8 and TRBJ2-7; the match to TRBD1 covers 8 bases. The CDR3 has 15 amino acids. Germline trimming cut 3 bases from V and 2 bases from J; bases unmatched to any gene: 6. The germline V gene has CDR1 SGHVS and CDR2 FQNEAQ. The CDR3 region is CASSFGAQGAYEQYV. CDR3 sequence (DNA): TGTGCCAGCAGCTTCGGTGCACAGGGGGCCTACGAGCAGTACGTC.

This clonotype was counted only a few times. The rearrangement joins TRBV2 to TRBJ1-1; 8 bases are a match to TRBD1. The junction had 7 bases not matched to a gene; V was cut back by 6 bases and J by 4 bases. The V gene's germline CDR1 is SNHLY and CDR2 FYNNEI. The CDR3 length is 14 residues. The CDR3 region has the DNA TGTGCCAGCAGCTCAGGGGGCTTGGCCACTGAAGCTTTCTTT. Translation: CASSSGGLATEAFF.

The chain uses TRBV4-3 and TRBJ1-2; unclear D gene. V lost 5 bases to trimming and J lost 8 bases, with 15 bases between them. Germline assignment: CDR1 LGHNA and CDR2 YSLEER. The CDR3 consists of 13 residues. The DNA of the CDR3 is TGCGCCAGCAGCTCCACTCCCCGTTCGGGCTACACCTTC. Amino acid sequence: CASSSTPRSGYTF.

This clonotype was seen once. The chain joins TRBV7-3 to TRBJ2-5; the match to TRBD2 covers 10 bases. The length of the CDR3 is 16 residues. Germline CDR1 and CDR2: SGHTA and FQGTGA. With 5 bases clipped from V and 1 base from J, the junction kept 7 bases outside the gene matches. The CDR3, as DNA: TGTGCCAGCAGCCTCCAAGCGGGAGGGGGCCAAGAGACCCAGTACTTC. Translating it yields CASSLQAGGGQETQYF.

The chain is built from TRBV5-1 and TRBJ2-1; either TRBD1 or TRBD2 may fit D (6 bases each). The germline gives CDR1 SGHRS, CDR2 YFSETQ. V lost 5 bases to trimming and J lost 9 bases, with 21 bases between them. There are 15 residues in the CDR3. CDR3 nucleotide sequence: TGCGCCAGCAGGTCGGGGGCACCCCCCGGGGGTGAGCAGTTCTTC. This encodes CASRSGAPPGGEQFF.

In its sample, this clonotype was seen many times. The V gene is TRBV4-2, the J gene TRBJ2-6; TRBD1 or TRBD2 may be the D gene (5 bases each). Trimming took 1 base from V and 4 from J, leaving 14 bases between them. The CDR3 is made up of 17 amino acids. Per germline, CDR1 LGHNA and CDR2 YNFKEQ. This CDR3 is CASSQVGGRDGANVLTF. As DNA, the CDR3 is TGTGCCAGCAGCCAAGTTGGTGGCAGGGACGGGGCCAACGTCCTGACTTTC.

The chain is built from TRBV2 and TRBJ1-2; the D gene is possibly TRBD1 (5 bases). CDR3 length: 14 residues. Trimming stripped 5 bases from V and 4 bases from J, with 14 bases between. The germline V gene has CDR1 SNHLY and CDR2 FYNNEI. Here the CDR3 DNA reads TGTGCCAGCAGTCTAATATTCGGGGGCTATGGCTACACCTTC. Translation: CASSLIFGGYGYTF.

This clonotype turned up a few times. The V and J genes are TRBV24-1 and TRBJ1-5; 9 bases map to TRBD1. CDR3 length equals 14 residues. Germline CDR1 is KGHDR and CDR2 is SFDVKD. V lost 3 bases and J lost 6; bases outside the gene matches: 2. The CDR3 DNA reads TGTGCCACCAGTGATCCGGACAGGGGTCAGCCCCAGCATTTT. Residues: CATSDPDRGQPQHF.

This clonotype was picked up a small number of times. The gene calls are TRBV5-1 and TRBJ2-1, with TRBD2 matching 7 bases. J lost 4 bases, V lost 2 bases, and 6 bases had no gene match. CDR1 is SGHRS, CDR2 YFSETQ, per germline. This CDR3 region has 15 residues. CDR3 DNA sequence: TGCGCCAGCAGCTTCTATCGGGGGGTGTACAATGAGCAGTTCTTC. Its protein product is CASSFYRGVYNEQFF.

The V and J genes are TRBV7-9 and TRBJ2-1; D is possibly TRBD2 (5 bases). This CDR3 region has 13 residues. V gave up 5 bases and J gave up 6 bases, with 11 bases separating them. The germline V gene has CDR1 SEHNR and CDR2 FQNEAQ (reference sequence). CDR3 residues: CASSQTGSNEQFF. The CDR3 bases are TGTGCCAGCAGCCAGACGGGGAGCAATGAGCAGTTCTTC.

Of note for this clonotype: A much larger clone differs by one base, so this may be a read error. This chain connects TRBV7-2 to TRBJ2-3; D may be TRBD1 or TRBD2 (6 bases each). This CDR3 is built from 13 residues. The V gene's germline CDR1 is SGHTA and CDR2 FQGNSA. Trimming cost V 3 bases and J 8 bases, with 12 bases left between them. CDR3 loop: CASSLSWGATQYF. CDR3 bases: TGTGCCAGCAGCTTGTCGTGGGGGGCTACGCAGTATTTT.

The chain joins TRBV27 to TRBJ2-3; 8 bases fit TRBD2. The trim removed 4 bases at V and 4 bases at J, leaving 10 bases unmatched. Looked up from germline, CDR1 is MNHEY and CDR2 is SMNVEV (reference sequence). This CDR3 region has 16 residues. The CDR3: CASSSGTYGGADTQYF. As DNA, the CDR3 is TGTGCCAGCAGTTCCGGGACCTACGGGGGGGCAGATACGCAGTATTTT.

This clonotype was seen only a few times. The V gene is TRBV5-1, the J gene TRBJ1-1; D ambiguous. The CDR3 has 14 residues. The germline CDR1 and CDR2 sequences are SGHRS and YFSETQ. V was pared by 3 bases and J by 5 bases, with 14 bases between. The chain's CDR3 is CASSYYSPRTEAFF. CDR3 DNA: TGCGCCAGCAGCTACTACAGCCCCCGGACTGAAGCTTTCTTT.

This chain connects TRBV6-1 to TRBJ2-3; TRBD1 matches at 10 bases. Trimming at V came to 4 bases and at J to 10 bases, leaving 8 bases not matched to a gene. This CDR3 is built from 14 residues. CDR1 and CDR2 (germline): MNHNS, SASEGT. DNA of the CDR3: TGTGCCAGCAGTGGGACAGGGGGTCGGGTTTCGCAGTATTTT. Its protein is CASSGTGGRVSQYF.